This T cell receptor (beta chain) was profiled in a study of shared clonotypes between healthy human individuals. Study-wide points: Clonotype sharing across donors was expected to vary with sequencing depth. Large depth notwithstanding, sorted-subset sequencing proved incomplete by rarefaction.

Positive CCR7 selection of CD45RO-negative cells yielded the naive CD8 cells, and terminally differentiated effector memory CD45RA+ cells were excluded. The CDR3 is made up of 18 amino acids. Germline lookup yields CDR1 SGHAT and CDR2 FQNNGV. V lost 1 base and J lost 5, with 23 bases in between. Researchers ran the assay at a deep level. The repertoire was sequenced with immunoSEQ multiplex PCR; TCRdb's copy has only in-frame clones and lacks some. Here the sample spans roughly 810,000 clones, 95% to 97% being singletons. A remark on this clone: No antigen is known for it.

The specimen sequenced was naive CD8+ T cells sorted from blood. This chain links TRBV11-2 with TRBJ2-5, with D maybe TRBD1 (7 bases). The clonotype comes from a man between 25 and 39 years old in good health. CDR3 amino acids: CASSLGVSGEGARETQYF. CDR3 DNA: TGTGCCAGCAGCTTAGGAGTTAGCGGCGAGGGGGCGAGGGAGACCCAGTACTTC.